Listed below are T cell receptor beta chains from one sample, sequenced in a study of cytomegalovirus exposure and HLA in healthy donors. The method was immunoSEQ multiplex PCR; TCRdb's version includes in-frame clones alone and lacks a portion of them. The profile shows tens of thousands of clones, 68% of them singletons. Sequencing was carried out using PBMCs. These receptors were taken from a woman aged 30 to 39 in good health and CMV-seronegative. Each CDR3 is given with its conserved first and last residue. Where a row states a size, it is once, few, many or the class of an expanded clone; other rows omit it.

clone size: NA; V gene: TRBV2; CDR3 protein: CASGRGTSYEQYF
clone size: once; V gene: TRBV6-5; CDR3 protein: CASSSGTSFAQFF
clone size: few; V gene: TRBV5-1; CDR3 protein: CASSLGQGYVSGTEAFF
clone size: NA; V gene: TRBV7-9; CDR3 protein: CASSLSAVTDTQYF
clone size: NA; V gene: TRBV19; CDR3 protein: CASKEQNTEAFF
clone size: NA; V gene: TRBV28; CDR3 protein: CASSLRRGHGYTF
clone size: NA; V gene: TRBV15; CDR3 protein: CATSRGARRDEQYF
clone size: NA; V gene: TRBV5-1; CDR3 protein: CASSLDGTSGNTIYF
clone size: NA; V gene: TRBV11-3; CDR3 protein: CASSQGLGAMAEAFF
clone size: NA; V gene: TRBV5-1; CDR3 protein: CASSLSANTGELFF
clone size: NA; V gene: TRBV5-1; CDR3 protein: CASSTLGTVQYEQYF